This T cell receptor beta chain was identified during a study of T cell responses to AZD1222 COVID-19 vaccine. TCRdb keeps only in-frame clones here, not all; method: immunoSEQ multiplex PCR. Of fewer than 110,000 clones listed, roughly 91% are singletons. Remarks on this clone: Its antigen is unidentified.

The CDR3 sequence is 17 residues long. Germline assignment: CDR1 SGDLS and CDR2 YYNGEE. With 4 bases removed from V and 0 bases from J, the gap between germline ends came to 17 bases. General study points: Only five to seven AZD1222 recipients were seropositive at baseline. Donor demographics were predominantly white British with a female majority; clonal diversity may be underestimated.

Source: peripheral blood, taken on day 0 of AZD1222 vaccination. This chain connects TRBV9 to TRBJ1-3; possible D gene TRBD1, 6 bases. This receptor was identified in an adult in good health. The CDR3: CASSPMSGADSGNTIYF. CDR3 nucleotides: TGTGCCAGCAGCCCCATGTCGGGGGCGGACTCTGGAAACACCATATATTTT.